This passage covers 20 T cell receptor beta chains from one sample sequenced in a study of shared clonotypes between healthy human individuals. Only in-frame clones appear in the TCRdb table, and some are missing; sequencing was by immunoSEQ multiplex PCR. The profile shows roughly 2.2 million clones, approximately 90% of them singletons. The sample comprised naive CD4+ T cells from PBMCs. Noted subset: CD45RA+ positively selected. The origin of the receptors is a man aged 18 to 30 in good health. Some clones in this sample may be carry-over from other donors' samples.

The count of this clone is one. The gene calls are TRBV4-3 and TRBJ1-2; no clear D. The germline CDR1 and CDR2 sequences are LGHNA and YSLEER. V was pared by 4 bases and J by 3 bases, with 12 bases between. The CDR3 has 14 residues. CDR3 residues: CASSLLGSDYGYTF. The CDR3 coding sequence is TGCGCCAGCAGCCTACTGGGGTCCGACTATGGCTACACCTTC.

The chain uses TRBV9 and TRBJ2-5; perhaps TRBD1 as D (5 bases). The V end was cut by 3 bases, the J end by 5 bases, with 11 bases between. The CDR3 has 13 residues. Germline CDR1 and CDR2: SGDLS and YYNGEE. The CDR3 DNA follows: TGTGCCAGCAGCGCCCAGGGCGCGGAGACCCAGTACTTC. Its protein product is CASSAQGAETQYF.

Here the CDR3 reads CASSVEGTANTGELFF. The DNA of the CDR3 is TGTGCCAGCAGCGTAGAGGGGACAGCGAACACCGGGGAGCTGTTTTTT. The gene calls are TRBV9 and TRBJ2-2; TRBD1 matches 7 bases. V dropped 0 bases and J dropped 0; count of bases not matched to a gene: 2. The CDR3 consists of 16 residues. Germline V gene data show CDR1 as SGDLS and CDR2 as YYNGEE. The whole variable domain, filled in from reference TRBV9 and TRBJ2-2, reads DSGVTQTPKHLITATGQRVTLRCSPRSGDLSVYWYQQSLDQGLQFLIQYYNGEERAKGNILERFSAQQFPDLHSELNLSSLELGDSALYFCASSVEGTANTGELFFGEGSRLTVL.

V usage is TRBV19 and J usage is TRBJ2-1; 9 positions agree with TRBD2. Germline CDR1 and CDR2: LNHDA and SQIVND (reference sequence). The CDR3 covers 15 residues. J gave up 7 bases and V 5 bases, and 9 bases lay outside the gene matches. The CDR3 loop is CASSLSGRLGNEQFF. The DNA of the CDR3 is TGTGCCAGTAGTCTTAGCGGGAGACTCGGTAATGAGCAGTTCTTC.

The CDR3 sequence is CAISDAGTGTHEQFF. CDR3 coding DNA: TGTGCCATCAGTGATGCCGGGACAGGGACCCATGAGCAGTTCTTC. The V and J genes are TRBV10-3 and TRBJ2-1; TRBD1 agrees at 9 bases. CDR1 ENHRY and CDR2 SYGVKD come from the germline V gene. V shed 3 bases and J 8 bases; nucleotides not matched to a gene: 8. The CDR3 consists of 15 residues.

This chain joins TRBV9 and TRBJ2-7; 11 bases agree with TRBD1. V shed 3 bases and J 6 bases; nucleotides not matched to a gene: 5. This CDR3 comprises 14 residues. The V gene's germline CDR1 is SGDLS and CDR2 YYNGEE. The chain's CDR3 is CASSGYGTGGEQYF. The CDR3 DNA reads TGTGCCAGCAGCGGATACGGGACAGGGGGCGAGCAGTACTTC. The full variable domain, in which reference TRBV9 and TRBJ2-7 provide the parts outside the CDR3, is DSGVTQTPKHLITATGQRVTLRCSPRSGDLSVYWYQQSLDQGLQFLIQYYNGEERAKGNILERFSAQQFPDLHSELNLSSLELGDSALYFCASSGYGTGGEQYFGPGTRLTVT.

The chain carries TRBV5-6 and TRBJ1-1; 8 nucleotides match TRBD1. Trimming removed 6 bases from V and 0 bases from J; junction bases left unmatched: 10. The germline gives CDR1 SGHDT, CDR2 YYEEEE. The CDR3 extends over 16 amino acids. The CDR3 region is CASTPGTGLMNTEAFF. As DNA, the CDR3 is TGTGCCAGCACCCCCGGGACAGGCCTCATGAACACTGAAGCTTTCTTT.

The chain carries TRBV11-2 and TRBJ2-5; D call uncertain. Germline CDR1 reads SGHAT; CDR2 reads FQNNGV. This CDR3 region has 14 residues. V was pared by 0 bases and J by 3 bases, with 8 bases between. The CDR3 sequence is CASSLEVRKETQYF. The CDR3 region has the DNA TGTGCCAGCAGCTTAGAAGTGCGGAAAGAGACCCAGTACTTC.

As to this clone: Other nucleotide sequences from this sample produce the same CDR3. The V and J genes are TRBV7-2 and TRBJ2-7, with 9 bases that match TRBD2. CDR1 is SGHTA and CDR2 is FQGNSA in the germline V gene. The length of the CDR3 is 14 residues. The trim removed 5 bases at V and 3 bases at J, leaving 5 bases unmatched. The CDR3 coding sequence is TGTGCCAGCAGCCGTAGCGGGAGAGTCTACGAGCAGTACTTC. It codes for CASSRSGRVYEQYF.

J is TRBJ2-5 and V is TRBV5-1, with 7 positions matching TRBD2. V lost 2 bases, J lost 5 bases, and 6 bases stayed unmatched. This CDR3 region has 14 residues. The germline gives CDR1 SGHRS, CDR2 YFSETQ. The CDR3 DNA follows: TGCGCCAGCAGCTTAGGACTAGTTTTGGAGACCCAGTACTTC. Translated: CASSLGLVLETQYF.

On this clone itself: This specimen includes other DNA sequences encoding the same CDR3. The chain couples TRBV7-7 to TRBJ2-1; D call uncertain. Trimming stripped 2 bases from V and 2 bases from J, with 10 bases between. CDR3 size: 15 residues. CDR1 and CDR2 from the germline V gene are SSHAT and FNYEAQ (reference sequence). The CDR3 reads CASSLSGGPYNEQFF. CDR3 DNA: TGTGCCAGCAGCTTATCCGGCGGCCCCTACAATGAGCAGTTCTTC.

This chain links TRBV5-4 with TRBJ2-7; possibly TRBD2 for D (6 bases). Trimming stripped 4 bases from V and 3 bases from J, with 20 bases between. Germline CDR1 SGHNT, CDR2 YYREEE (reference sequence). The CDR3 sequence is 16 residues long. The CDR3, as DNA: TGTGCCAGCAGCCTAGCAGGGACTTCACCGTTCTACGAGCAGTACTTC. This sequence encodes CASSLAGTSPFYEQYF.

The genes are TRBV7-3 and TRBJ2-2; the match to TRBD1 covers 7 bases. The V segment lost 2 bases and the J segment 6 bases; nucleotides outside the gene matches: 9. The CDR3 runs 16 residues. Germline lookup yields CDR1 SGHTA and CDR2 FQGTGA. This CDR3 is CASSLPGQNAAGELFF. The CDR3 DNA follows: TGTGCCAGCAGCTTACCGGGACAGAACGCAGCCGGGGAGCTGTTTTTT.

The V gene is TRBV28, the J gene TRBJ1-3; D unresolved. Germline CDR1 and CDR2: MDHEN and SYDVKM. This CDR3 region has 15 residues. The germline V and J ends were trimmed by 3 bases and 0 bases, with 9 bases remaining between them. CDR3 sequence: CASSLVQISGNTIYF. The DNA for the CDR3 is TGTGCCAGCAGTTTGGTACAGATCTCTGGAAACACCATATATTTT.

V and J are TRBV28 and TRBJ2-1; 7 positions match TRBD2. Germline V gene lookup returns CDR1 MDHEN and CDR2 SYDVKM. This CDR3 has 15 amino acids. V was pared by 7 bases and J by 5 bases, with 11 bases of the junction left unmatched. The DNA for the CDR3 is TGTGCCAGCAACCCCGGGACTACATTTAACAATGAGCAGTTCTTC. This sequence encodes CASNPGTTFNNEQFF.

The chain uses TRBV5-1 and TRBJ2-2, with D perhaps given as TRBD1 or TRBD2 (5 bases each). Per germline, CDR1 SGHRS and CDR2 YFSETQ. V was trimmed by 4 bases and J by 3 bases, leaving 7 bases between them. The CDR3 runs to 13 residues. CDR3 sequence: CASSEGHTGELFF. The CDR3 nucleotides are TGCGCCAGCAGCGAGGGACACACCGGGGAGCTGTTTTTT.

The chain couples TRBV29-1 to TRBJ1-1; 7 bases map to TRBD1. Germline V CDR1 and CDR2: SQVTM, ANQGSEA. This CDR3 is 13 amino acids long. Trimming took 4 bases from V and 4 from J; bases not matched to a gene: 6. CDR3 amino acids: CSVATGSGTEAFF. The CDR3 DNA reads as TGCAGCGTTGCGACAGGGTCGGGCACTGAAGCTTTCTTT.

The chain combines TRBV10-3 with TRBJ1-1; 10 bases line up with TRBD1. The CDR3 spans 15 residues. Germline values: CDR1 ENHRY, CDR2 SYGVKD. Trimming at V came to 3 bases and at J to 4 bases, leaving 5 bases not matched to a gene. CDR3 bases: TGTGCCATCAGTGATATAAGACAGGGGGCCACTGAAGCTTTCTTT. It encodes CAISDIRQGATEAFF.

The chain links TRBV6-5 to TRBJ2-7; no reliable D call. Germline V gives CDR1 MNHEY, CDR2 SVGAGI. The ends were cut back, 2 bases at V and 2 bases at J, with 13 bases in the middle. The CDR3 length is 15 residues. The CDR3 loop is CASSYTASSTYEQYF. The CDR3 coding sequence is TGTGCCAGCAGTTACACCGCGTCATCCACCTACGAGCAGTACTTC.

The chain combines TRBV28 with TRBJ1-1; 10 bases map to TRBD1. CDR3 size: 14 residues. The V and J ends lost 5 bases and 4 bases, in that order; junction bases with no gene match: 4. Germline-derived CDR1 and CDR2 are MDHEN and SYDVKM. CDR3 protein: CASSQRTGGTEAFF. The CDR3 nucleotides are TGTGCCAGCAGTCAACGGACAGGGGGCACTGAAGCTTTCTTT.